This T cell receptor beta chain was obtained from a study of shared clonotypes between healthy human individuals. Study-level points and caveats: Rarefaction demonstrated incomplete sorted-subset sequencing despite large depth.

Comment on this clone: Its antigen is unknown.

Sequenced by immunoSEQ multiplex PCR; TCRdb stores in-frame clones only, minus some. Of some 650,000 clones in the sample, 97% were seen once. V gave up 5 bases and J gave up 8 bases; unmatched junction bases: 13. This CDR3 comprises 16 residues. This TCR came from a woman aged 25 to 39 in good health. The gene calls are TRBV5-7 and TRBJ2-1; 10 nucleotides match TRBD2. TRBV5-7 carries the ORF label, with uncertain function. Sequencing was performed on naive CD4+ T cells sorted from blood. As to subset: CD45RA+ positively selected. The CDR3, as DNA: TGTGCCAGCAGTTTCCAATCGGGACTAGCGTTCTATGAGCAGTTCTTC. Its translation: CASSFQSGLAFYEQFF.